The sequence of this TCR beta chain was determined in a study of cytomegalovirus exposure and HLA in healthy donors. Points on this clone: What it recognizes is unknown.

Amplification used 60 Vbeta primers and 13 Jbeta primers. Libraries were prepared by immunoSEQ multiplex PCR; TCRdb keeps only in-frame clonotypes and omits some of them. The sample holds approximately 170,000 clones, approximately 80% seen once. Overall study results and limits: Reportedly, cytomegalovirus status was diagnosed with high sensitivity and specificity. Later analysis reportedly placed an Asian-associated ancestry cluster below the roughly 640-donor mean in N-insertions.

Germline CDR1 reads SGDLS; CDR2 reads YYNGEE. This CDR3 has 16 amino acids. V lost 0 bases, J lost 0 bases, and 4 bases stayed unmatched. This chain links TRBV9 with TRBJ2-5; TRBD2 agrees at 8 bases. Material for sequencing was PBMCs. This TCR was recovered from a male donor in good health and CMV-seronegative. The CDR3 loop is CASSVEAGAHQETQYF. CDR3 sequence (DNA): TGTGCCAGCAGCGTAGAAGCGGGGGCCCACCAAGAGACCCAGTACTTC.